This is a list of T cell receptor beta chains from one sample in a study of cytomegalovirus exposure and HLA in healthy donors. Sequenced by immunoSEQ multiplex PCR; TCRdb stores in-frame clones only, minus some. This table has about 160,000 clones, roughly 90% appearing once. Material for sequencing was PBMCs. The receptors stem from a young woman in good health and CMV-seropositive. Each CDR3 is given with its conserved first and last residue. The D gene is left open where the match is weak. The size entry is marked missing in some rows and otherwise reads once, few, many or a size class.

.	.	TRBV19	TRBJ2-3	TGTGCCAGTAGTATTTCTGGCGCCGGGGGCACAGATACGCAGTATTTT	CASSISGAGGTDTQYF
TRBD2	.	TRBV5-1	TRBJ2-1	TGCGCCAGCAGCTCTAGCGGTCTACTTAATGAGCAGTTCTTC	CASSSSGLLNEQFF
TRBD1	once	TRBV6-1	TRBJ2-1	TGTGCCAGCAGTGAATTGGGACAGGGTACCTACAATGAGCAGTTCTTC	CASSELGQGTYNEQFF
.	.	TRBV9	TRBJ1-1	TGTGCCAGCAGCCCCCGACAGTACACTGAAGCTTTCTTT	CASSPRQYTEAFF
TRBD2	.	TRBV29-1	TRBJ2-5	TGCAGCGTTGAGACTAGCGGTGTAGGGGAGACCCAGTACTTC	CSVETSGVGETQYF
TRBD1	once	TRBV10-2	TRBJ1-3	TGCGCCAGCAGTGAGCGGGGGACAGAAAACACCATATATTTT	CASSERGTENTIYF
TRBD1	.	TRBV15	TRBJ1-5	TGTGCCACCAGCAGAGGTGGGACAGAGGATCAGCCCCAGCATTTT	CATSRGGTEDQPQHF
.	.	TRBV27	TRBJ1-2	TGTGCCAGCAGTTTTGGGGGCGCCTATGGCTACACCTTC	CASSFGGAYGYTF
TRBD2	.	TRBV15	TRBJ2-7	TGTGCCACCAGCCGGGGACTAGCGGGTCGGGGCTCCTACGAGCAGTACTTC	CATSRGLAGRGSYEQYF
.	.	TRBV27	TRBJ1-5	TGTGCCAGCAGTTTAGGCTTATGGAGCAATCAGCCCCAGCATTTT	CASSLGLWSNQPQHF
TRBD1	.	TRBV7-9	TRBJ1-2	TGTGCCAGCAGCTCGAACCTAGGACAGGGGGCCTGGGGCTACACCTTC	CASSSNLGQGAWGYTF
.	.	TRBV25-1	TRBJ1-3	TGTGCCAGCAGTGATACGAGCTCTGGAAACACCATATATTTT	CASSDTSSGNTIYF
.	.	TRBV28	TRBJ1-1	TGTGCCAGCAGTTCCGAACAGGGCGGAACTGAAGCTTTCTTT	CASSSEQGGTEAFF
TRBD1	.	TRBV27	TRBJ2-7	TGTGCCAGCAGCCTCAGACAGGGACCATTTTGGGAGCAGTACTTC	CASSLRQGPFWEQYF
.	.	TRBV4-1	TRBJ2-5	TGCGCCAGCAGCCAACTCCTGGGGGGGGCTAGGGAGACCCAGTACTTC	CASSQLLGGARETQYF
.	.	TRBV5-1	TRBJ1-5	TGCGCCAGCAGCTTGGACGGAGCTTCGAGCAATCAGCCCCAGCATTTT	CASSLDGASSNQPQHF
TRBD1	.	TRBV9	TRBJ1-2	TGTGCCAGCAGCCCAGACGGGCCAGGGGGATATGGCTACACCTTC	CASSPDGPGGYGYTF
TRBD2	.	TRBV30	TRBJ2-1	TGTGCCTGGAGTTCGGGACTAGGGAATGAGCAGTTCTTC	CAWSSGLGNEQFF
.	.	TRBV6-5	TRBJ1-1	TGTGCCAGCAGTCCCGGACAGCTCGGGAACACTGAAGCTTTCTTT	CASSPGQLGNTEAFF
TRBD1	.	TRBV7-9	TRBJ2-1	TGTGCCAGCAGCTTAGCCGGGACAGCGTATTTGAATGAGCAGTTCTTC	CASSLAGTAYLNEQFF
.	few	TRBV2	TRBJ2-1	TGTGCCAGCAGTATTCTGGGGAGTGCTAATGAGCAGTTCTTC	CASSILGSANEQFF
.	.	TRBV6-6	TRBJ1-1	TGTGCCAGTTACGGTCAGGGGGAAGCTTTCTTT	CASYGQGEAFF
.	.	TRBV6-5	TRBJ1-1	TGTGCCAGCAGTTACGGGGGCAACACTGAAGCTTTCTTT	CASSYGGNTEAFF
.	.	TRBV28	TRBJ2-1	TGTGCCAGCAGTCCGAACTATCTCAATGAGCAGTTCTTC	CASSPNYLNEQFF
TRBD1	.	TRBV5-1	TRBJ1-2	TGCGCCAGCAACGGACAGACAGGGACCGACTATGGCTACACCTTC	CASNGQTGTDYGYTF
TRBD1	.	TRBV30	TRBJ1-5	TGTGCCTGGAGTTTTTCTACAGGGGGGAATCAGCCCCAGCATTTT	CAWSFSTGGNQPQHF
TRBD2	.	TRBV19	TRBJ2-1	TGTGCCAGTAGTACTCTAAGCGGGAGTGGATACAATGAGCAGTTCTTC	CASSTLSGSGYNEQFF
TRBD2	.	TRBV9	TRBJ2-5	TGTGCCAGCAGCGTAGGTCTAGCGGGTGGGCAAGAGACCCAGTACTTC	CASSVGLAGGQETQYF
.	.	TRBV7-9	TRBJ1-2	TGTGCCAGCAGCAGAGACCGCAGGAATGGCTACACCTTC	CASSRDRRNGYTF
.	.	TRBV5-1	TRBJ2-7	TGCGCCAGCAGCTTCCGGGGTGGGGAGCAGTACTTC	CASSFRGGEQYF
.	once	TRBV7-9	TRBJ1-1	TGTGCCAGCAGCTTAGCGCCAACTCTCACTGAAGCTTTCTTT	CASSLAPTLTEAFF
TRBD1	.	TRBV6-6	TRBJ1-2	TGTGCCAGCAGACCGACAGGGATCTATGGCTACACCTTC	CASRPTGIYGYTF
TRBD1	.	TRBV18	TRBJ2-7	TGTGCCAGCTCACCTCTGGGGTCGGGGACATCTCAGCGGACAGGCGAGCAGTACTTC	CASSPLGSGTSQRTGEQYF
TRBD1	once	TRBV18	TRBJ1-2	TGTGCCAGCTCACCACCAGGACAGGCGAACTATGGCTACACCTTC	CASSPPGQANYGYTF
TRBD1	.	TRBV6-6	TRBJ2-1	TGTGCCAGCAGTTTGCGACAGGGGGGAAATGAGCAGTTCTTC	CASSLRQGGNEQFF